This TCR beta chain was retrieved from a study of T cells in Graves' hyperthyroidism and ophthalmopathy. RNA transcripts were the template for amplifying TCR beta CDR3 regions. First-round RT-PCR of the TCR CDR3 relied on the HTBI primer set. TCRdb reprocessed the multiplex PCR reads with MiXCR, giving one entry per CDR3 protein. The profile shows approximately 300,000 distinct CDR3 sequences, over 15% of them singletons. This CDR3 has 14 amino acids. Germline V gives CDR1 MNHNS, CDR2 SASEGT. Trimming stripped 6 bases from V and 1 base from J, with 9 bases between. The specimen was blood. The receptor was isolated from a woman between 55 and 75 years old with Graves' ophthalmopathy. The chain has TRBV6-1 and TRBJ1-4; D is perhaps TRBD1 (5 bases). CDR3 sequence: CASSRGGTNEKLFF. In DNA form, the CDR3 reads TGTGCCAGCAGCCGGGGGGGAACTAATGAAAAACTGTTTTTT.